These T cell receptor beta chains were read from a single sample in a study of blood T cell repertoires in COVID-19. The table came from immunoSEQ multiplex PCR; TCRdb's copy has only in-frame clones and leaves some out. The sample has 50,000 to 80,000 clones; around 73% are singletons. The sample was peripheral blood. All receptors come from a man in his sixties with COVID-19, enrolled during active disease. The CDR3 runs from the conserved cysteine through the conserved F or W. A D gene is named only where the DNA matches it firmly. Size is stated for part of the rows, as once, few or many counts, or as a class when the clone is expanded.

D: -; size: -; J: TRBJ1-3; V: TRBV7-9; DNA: TGTGCCAGCAGCCCCCGACAGGCCGTCTCTGGAAACACCATATATTTT; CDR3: CASSPRQAVSGNTIYF
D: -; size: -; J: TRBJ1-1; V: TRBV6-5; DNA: TGTGCCAGCAAGCTTCTGCCGTTAAACACTGAAGCTTTCTTT; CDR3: CASKLLPLNTEAFF
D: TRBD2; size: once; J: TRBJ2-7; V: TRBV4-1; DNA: TGCGCCAGCAGCCAAGAATGGGGGGGACCGCAGTACTTC; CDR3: CASSQEWGGPQYF
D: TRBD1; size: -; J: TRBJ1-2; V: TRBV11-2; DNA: TGTGCCAGCAGCGGGGGACAGTCACCTAACTATGGCTACACCTTC; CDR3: CASSGGQSPNYGYTF
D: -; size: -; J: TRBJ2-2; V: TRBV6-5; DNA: TGTGCCAGCAGTTACAGTGGGGGGTCCACCGGGGAGCTGTTTTTT; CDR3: CASSYSGGSTGELFF
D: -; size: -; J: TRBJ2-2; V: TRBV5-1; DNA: TGCGCCAGCAGCCCTTCCTCCGGGATTGACACCGGGGAGCTGTTTTTT; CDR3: CASSPSSGIDTGELFF
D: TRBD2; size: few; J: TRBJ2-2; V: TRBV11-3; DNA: TGTGCCAGCAGCCTGGGACTAGCACTAACCGGGGAGCTGTTTTTT; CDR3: CASSLGLALTGELFF
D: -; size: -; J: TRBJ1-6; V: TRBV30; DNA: TGTGCCTGGAGTCAGGGTCATAATTCACCCCTCCACTTT; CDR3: CAWSQGHNSPLHF
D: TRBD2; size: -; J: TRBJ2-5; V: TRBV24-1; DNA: TGTGCCGCAGCCGGTGGCGGGAGGGAGACCCAGTACTTC; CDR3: CAAAGGGRETQYF
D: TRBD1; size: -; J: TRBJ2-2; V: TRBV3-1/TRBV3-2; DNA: TGTGCCAGCACCGACAAACGACAGGGGGCCGGGGAGCTGTTTTTT; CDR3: CASTDKRQGAGELFF
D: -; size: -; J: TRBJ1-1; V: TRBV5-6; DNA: TGTGCCAGCAGGCTTACAGGGACCACTGAAGCTTTCTTT; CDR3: CASRLTGTTEAFF
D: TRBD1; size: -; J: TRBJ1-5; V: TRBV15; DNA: TGTGCCACCAGCCCTGGACAGGGAGGGTTTAATCAGCCCCAGCATTTT; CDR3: CATSPGQGGFNQPQHF
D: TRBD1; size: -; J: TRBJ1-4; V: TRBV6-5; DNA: TGTGCCAGCAAACGGACAGGGGATGGTGAAAAACTGTTTTTT; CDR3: CASKRTGDGEKLFF
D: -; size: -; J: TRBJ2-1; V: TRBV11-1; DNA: TGTGCCAGCGGCCCCAGGGGAATGGGTTTTAGCGATGAGCAGTTCTTC; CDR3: CASGPRGMGFSDEQFF
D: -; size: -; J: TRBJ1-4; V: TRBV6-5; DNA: TGTGCCAGCAGTTACTTGGCAGGGGATGAAAAACTGTTTTTT; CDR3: CASSYLAGDEKLFF
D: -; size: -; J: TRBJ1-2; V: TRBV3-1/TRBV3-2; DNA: TGTGCCAGCAGCCAAGACGAGACAGGCTTGTCTGGCTACACCTTC; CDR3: CASSQDETGLSGYTF
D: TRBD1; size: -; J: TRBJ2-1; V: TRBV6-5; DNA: TGTGCCAGCAGGAACCGGGACAGGGGATACAATGAGCAGTTCTTC; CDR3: CASRNRDRGYNEQFF
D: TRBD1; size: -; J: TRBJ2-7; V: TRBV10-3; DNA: TGTGCCATCAGTGAGCGGGGACAGGGAGTGGGCTACGAGCAGTACTTC; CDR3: CAISERGQGVGYEQYF
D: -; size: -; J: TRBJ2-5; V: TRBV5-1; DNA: TGCGCCAGCAGAATCGAGGAGAGAGAGACCCAGTACTTC; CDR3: CASRIEERETQYF
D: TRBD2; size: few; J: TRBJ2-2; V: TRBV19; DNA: TGTGCCAGTAGGCAACTAGCGGGAGGGCCCGACACCGGGGAGCTGTTTTTT; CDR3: CASRQLAGGPDTGELFF
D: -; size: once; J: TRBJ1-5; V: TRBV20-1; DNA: TGCAGTGCTAGTGCCGGGGGGGGTGGCAATCAGCCCCAGCATTTT; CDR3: CSASAGGGGNQPQHF
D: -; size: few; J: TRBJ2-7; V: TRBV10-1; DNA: TGCGCCAGCAGAGGAAGGGAGCGCTACGAGCAGTACTTC; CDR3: CASRGRERYEQYF
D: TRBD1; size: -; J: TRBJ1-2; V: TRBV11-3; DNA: TGTGCCACTCAGGGGGATGACTATGGCTACACCTTC; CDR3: CATQGDDYGYTF